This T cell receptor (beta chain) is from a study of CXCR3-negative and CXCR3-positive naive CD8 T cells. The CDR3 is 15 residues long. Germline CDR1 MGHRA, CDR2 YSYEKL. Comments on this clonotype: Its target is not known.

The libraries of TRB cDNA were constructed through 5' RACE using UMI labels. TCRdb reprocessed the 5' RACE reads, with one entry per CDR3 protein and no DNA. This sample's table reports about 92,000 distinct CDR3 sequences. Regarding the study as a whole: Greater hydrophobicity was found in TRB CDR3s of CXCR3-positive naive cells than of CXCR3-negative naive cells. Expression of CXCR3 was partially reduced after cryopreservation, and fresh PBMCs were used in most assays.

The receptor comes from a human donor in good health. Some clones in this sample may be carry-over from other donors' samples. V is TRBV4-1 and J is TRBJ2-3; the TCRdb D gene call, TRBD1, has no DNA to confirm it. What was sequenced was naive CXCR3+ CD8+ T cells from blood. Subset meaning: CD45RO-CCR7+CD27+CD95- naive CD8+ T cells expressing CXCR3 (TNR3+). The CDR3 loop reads CASSQRSRDTDTQYF.